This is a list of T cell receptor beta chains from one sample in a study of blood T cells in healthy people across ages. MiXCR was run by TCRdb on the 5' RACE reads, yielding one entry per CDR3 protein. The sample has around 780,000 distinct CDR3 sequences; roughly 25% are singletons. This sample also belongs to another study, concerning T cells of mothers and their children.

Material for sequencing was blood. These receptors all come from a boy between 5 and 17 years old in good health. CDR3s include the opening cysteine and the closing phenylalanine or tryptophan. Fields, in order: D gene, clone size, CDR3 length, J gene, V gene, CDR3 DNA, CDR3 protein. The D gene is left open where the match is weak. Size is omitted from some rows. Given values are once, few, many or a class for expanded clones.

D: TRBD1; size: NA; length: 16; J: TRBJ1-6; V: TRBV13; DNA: TGTGCCAGCAGCTTAGCAGGGGGCATAGGTAATTCACCCCTCCACTTT; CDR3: CASSLAGGIGNSPLHF
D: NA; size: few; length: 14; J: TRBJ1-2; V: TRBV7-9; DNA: TGTGCCAGCAGCTTAACCGGTACTAACTATGGCTACACCTTC; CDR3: CASSLTGTNYGYTF
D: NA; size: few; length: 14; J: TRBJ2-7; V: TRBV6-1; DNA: TGTGCCAGCAGTGAAGGCTTCAGCCTCGGCGAGCAGTACTTC; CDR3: CASSEGFSLGEQYF
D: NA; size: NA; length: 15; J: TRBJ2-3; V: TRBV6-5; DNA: TGTGCCAGCCTGCCTTCAAGGGTACCCACAGATACGCAGTATTTT; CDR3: CASLPSRVPTDTQYF
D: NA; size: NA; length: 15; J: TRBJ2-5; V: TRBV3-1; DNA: TGTGCCAGCAGCCAAGGGAATGATGGTAGGGAGACCCAGTACTTC; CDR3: CASSQGNDGRETQYF
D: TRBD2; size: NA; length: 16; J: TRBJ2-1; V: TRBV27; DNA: TGTGCCAGCAGCCTTATCGGGGCGGGGGGGCCACATGAGCAGTTCTTC; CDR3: CASSLIGAGGPHEQFF
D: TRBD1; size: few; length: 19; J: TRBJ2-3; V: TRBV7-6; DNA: TGTGCCAGCAGCCCTCGCACAGGGGGACGATGGGATTCCGGAGATACGCAGTATTTT; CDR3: CASSPRTGGRWDSGDTQYF
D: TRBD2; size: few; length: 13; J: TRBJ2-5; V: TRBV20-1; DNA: TGCAGTGCTAGCGCTAGCGGGGGTGAGACCCAGTACTTC; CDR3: CSASASGGETQYF
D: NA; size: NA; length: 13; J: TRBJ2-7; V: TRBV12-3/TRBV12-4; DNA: TGTGCCGGCAGACGAGACCCTGTCCACGAGCAGTACTTC; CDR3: CAGRRDPVHEQYF
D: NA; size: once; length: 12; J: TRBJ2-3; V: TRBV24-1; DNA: TGTGCCACCAGTGAGGCTCTAGATACGCAGTATTTT; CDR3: CATSEALDTQYF
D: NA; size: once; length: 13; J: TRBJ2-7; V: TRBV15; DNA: TGTGCCACCAGCAAGGTTGGGGATCACGAGCAGTACTTC; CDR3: CATSKVGDHEQYF
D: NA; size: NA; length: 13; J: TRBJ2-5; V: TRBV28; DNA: TGTGCCAGCACCCTGAGGGCAAAGGAGACCCAGTACTTC; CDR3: CASTLRAKETQYF
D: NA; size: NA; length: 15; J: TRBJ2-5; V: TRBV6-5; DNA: TGTGCCAGCAGTCCTTTTTCGGGCGCTACGGAGACCCAGTACTTC; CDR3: CASSPFSGATETQYF
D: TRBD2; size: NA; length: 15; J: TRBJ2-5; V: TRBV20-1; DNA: TGCAGTGCTAGAGATGGCGGGGGAGTCCAAGAGACCCAGTACTTC; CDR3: CSARDGGGVQETQYF
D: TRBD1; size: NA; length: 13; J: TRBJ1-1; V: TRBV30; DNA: TGTGCCTGGAGTGTACCCAGGGGGCATGAAGCTTTCTTT; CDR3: CAWSVPRGHEAFF
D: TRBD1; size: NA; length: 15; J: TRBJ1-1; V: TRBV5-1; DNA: TGCGCCAGCAGCCCCGGACAGGGACGGGACACTGAAGCTTTCTTT; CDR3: CASSPGQGRDTEAFF
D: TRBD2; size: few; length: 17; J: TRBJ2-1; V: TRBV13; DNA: TGTGCCAGCAGCGCGGGGACTAGCGGGGGTCCCTCATATGAGCAGTTCTTC; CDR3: CASSAGTSGGPSYEQFF
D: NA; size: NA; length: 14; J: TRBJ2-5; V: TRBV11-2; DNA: TGTGCCAGCAGCTTAGGGGTAGGGGAGGAGACCCAGTACTTC; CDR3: CASSLGVGEETQYF
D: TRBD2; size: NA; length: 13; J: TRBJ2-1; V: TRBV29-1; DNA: TGCAGCGTTAACGGCGGGGGGGCCAGTGAGCAGTTCTTC; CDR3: CSVNGGGASEQFF
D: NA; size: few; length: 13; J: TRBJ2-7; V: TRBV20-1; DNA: TGCAGTGCTAGGGGACTCCTCGCCTACGAGCAGTACTTC; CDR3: CSARGLLAYEQYF
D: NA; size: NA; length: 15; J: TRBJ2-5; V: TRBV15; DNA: TGTGCCACCAGCAGCCACAGGGTCACCCAAGAGACCCAGTACTTC; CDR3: CATSSHRVTQETQYF
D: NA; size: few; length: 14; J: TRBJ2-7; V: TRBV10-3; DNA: TGTGCCATCAGTGAGAGGGGCAAGTCCTACGAGCAGTACTTC; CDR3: CAISERGKSYEQYF
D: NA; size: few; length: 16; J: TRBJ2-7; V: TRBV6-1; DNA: TGTGCCAGCAGTGAGAACCGGGACATTACCTCCTACGAGCAGTACTTC; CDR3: CASSENRDITSYEQYF
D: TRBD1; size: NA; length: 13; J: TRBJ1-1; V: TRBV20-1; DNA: TGCAGTGCTCCCCAGAGGGGGCGCACTGAAGCTTTCTTT; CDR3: CSAPQRGRTEAFF
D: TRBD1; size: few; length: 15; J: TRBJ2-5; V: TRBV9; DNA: TGTGCCAGCAGCGTAACAGGGGGTTTCAGAGAGACCCAGTACTTC; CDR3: CASSVTGGFRETQYF
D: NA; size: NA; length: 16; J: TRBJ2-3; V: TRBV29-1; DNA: TGCAGCGTTGAAGATAGAAGGGGGATGAGCACAGATACGCAGTATTTT; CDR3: CSVEDRRGMSTDTQYF
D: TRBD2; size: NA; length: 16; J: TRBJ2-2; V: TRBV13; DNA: TGTGCCAGCAGCCGGCCCGGACTAGCGGTCACCGGGGAGCTGTTTTTT; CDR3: CASSRPGLAVTGELFF
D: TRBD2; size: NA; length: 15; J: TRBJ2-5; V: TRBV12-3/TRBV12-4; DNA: TGTGCCAGCAGTTCAGCGGGGGGTAACCAAGAGACCCAGTACTTC; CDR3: CASSSAGGNQETQYF
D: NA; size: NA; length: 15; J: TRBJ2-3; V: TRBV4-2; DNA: TGTGCCAGCAGCCAGCTGCGGGGATCCACAGATACGCAGTATTTT; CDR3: CASSQLRGSTDTQYF
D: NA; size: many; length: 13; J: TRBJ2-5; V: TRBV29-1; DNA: TGCAGCGTTGGGGGCAGTGGGAAGGAGACCCAGTACTTC; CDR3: CSVGGSGKETQYF
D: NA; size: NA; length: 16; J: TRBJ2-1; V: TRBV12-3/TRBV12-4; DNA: TGTGCCAGCAGATCTCTTGGAGGGGGGAGCTACAATGAGCAGTTCTTC; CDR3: CASRSLGGGSYNEQFF
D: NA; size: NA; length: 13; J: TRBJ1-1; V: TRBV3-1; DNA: TGTGCCAGCAGCTCGCCATTGAACACTGAAGCTTTCTTT; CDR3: CASSSPLNTEAFF
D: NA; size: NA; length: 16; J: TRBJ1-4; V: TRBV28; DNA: TGTGCCAGCCTACCCGGTTGGCCAGGTGCAAATGAAAAACTGTTTTTT; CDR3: CASLPGWPGANEKLFF
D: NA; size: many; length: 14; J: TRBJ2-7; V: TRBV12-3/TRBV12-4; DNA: TGTGCCAGCAGCCCCCCGGGTGGCTCCTACGAGCAGTACTTC; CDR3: CASSPPGGSYEQYF
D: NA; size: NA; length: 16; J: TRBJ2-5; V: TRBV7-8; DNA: TGTGCCAGCAGCTTAATCGACAGCGGACACCAAGAGACCCAGTACTTC; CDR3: CASSLIDSGHQETQYF
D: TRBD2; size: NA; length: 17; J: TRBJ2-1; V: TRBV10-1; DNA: TGCGCCAGCAGTGAGGGACCATCCGGGGGGTCCGGTAGTAAGCAGTTCTTC; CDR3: CASSEGPSGGSGSKQFF
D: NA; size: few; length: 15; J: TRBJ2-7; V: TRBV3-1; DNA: TGTGCCAGCAGCCAGAGGACAGTAGGGCCCTACGAGCAGTACTTC; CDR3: CASSQRTVGPYEQYF
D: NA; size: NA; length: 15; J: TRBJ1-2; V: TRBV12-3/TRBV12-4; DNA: TGTGCCAGCAGCCCCAGGGCACCAGGGTGGTATGGCTACACCTTC; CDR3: CASSPRAPGWYGYTF
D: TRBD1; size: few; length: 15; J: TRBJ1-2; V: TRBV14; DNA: TGTGCCAGCAGCCAAGCATACGGGACAGGGTATGGCTACACCTTC; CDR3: CASSQAYGTGYGYTF